The clone carrying this TCR beta chain was observed a few times. The antigen is unknown. This table comes from immunoSEQ multiplex PCR, and its TCRdb copy is limited to in-frame clones, with some not included. The sample includes 35,000 or so clones, 75% to 90% of them seen just once. Trimming cost V 1 base and J 5 bases; bases outside gene matches: 15. CDR1 and CDR2 (germline): MGHRA, YSYEKL. CDR3 length: 19 amino acids. The sample is drawn from a study of T cells in localized non-small cell lung cancer. General study results and limits: Longer overall survival was linked to higher blood T cell density. Of the tissues analyzed, uninvolved adjacent lung showed maximal T cell clonality, greater than tumor. Heterogeneity within the tumor remains possible, as just one region underwent sequencing.

The rearrangement uses TRBV4-1 and TRBJ2-3, with 10 bases matching TRBD2. This clonotype was sampled from a woman aged 35-75 years with stage I lung adenocarcinoma. Source: peripheral blood, taken before any cancer treatment. In DNA form, the CDR3 reads TGCGCCAGCAGCCAAGGAGCCCCGGCTAGCGGGAGCCGTGGAGATACGCAGTATTTT. This gives the protein CASSQGAPASGSRGDTQYF.